One sample yielded the 19 T cell receptor beta chains listed below, sequenced in a study of tumor-infiltrating lymphocytes in primary liver carcinoma. Alongside blood RNA obtained from unsorted whole blood, germline DNA was also extracted. TCR beta cDNA was reverse-transcribed from 500 to 550 ng of total RNA. The reaction used a constant-region primer and ProtoScript II reverse transcriptase. Modified slightly, ARM-PCR produced TCR beta libraries over three nested multiplex PCR rounds. A C-beta reverse primer and TRBV1-TRBV30 forward primers served in each of the first two PCR rounds, at ten to eleven cycles apiece. TCRdb used MiXCR to reprocess the multiplex PCR reads, holding one entry per CDR3 protein. The top ten hold 5.5% to 8% of the sample, which has 330,000 or so distinct CDR3 sequences, approximately 64% seen once. Sequencing was carried out using peripheral blood. The source of these receptors is a man in his forties or fifties with primary liver carcinoma and hepatitis B virus infection.

In the case of this clonotype: Sequence at one end of the junction differs from germline and may be a read error. The gene calls are TRBV5-1 and TRBJ2-1; 9 nucleotides align to TRBD2. There are 15 residues in the CDR3. Germline lookup yields CDR1 SGHRS and CDR2 YFSETQ. As DNA, the CDR3 is TGCGTCAGCAGCTTGGCCGGAGCGGGAGGTGATGAGCAGTTCTTC. This encodes CVSSLAGAGGDEQFF.

This clonotype was observed a handful of times. The CDR3 ends on some other residue instead of the conserved phenylalanine or tryptophan, so this is likely a read error. The chain joins TRBV6-2 or TRBV6-3 to TRBJ1-2; 7 nucleotides line up with TRBD1. J gave up 0 bases and V 6 bases, and 7 bases lay outside the gene matches. The germline CDR1 and CDR2 sequences are MNHEY and SVGEGT. The CDR3 covers 15 residues. As DNA, the CDR3 is TGTGCCAGCAGGGGGACAGCGCGCTCTAACTATGGCTACACCCTC. Amino acid sequence: CASRGTARSNYGYTL.

This clonotype has a handful of counts. The chain carries TRBV5-4 and TRBJ1-1; D gene ambiguous. The V gene's germline CDR1 is SGHNT and CDR2 YYREEE (reference sequence). This CDR3 has 13 amino acids. The V gene lost 1 base and the J gene lost 1 base, with 5 bases spanning the gap. The CDR3 nucleotides are TGTGCCAGCAGCTTGTCCAGGAACACTGAAGCTTTCTTT. Translated, it gives CASSLSRNTEAFF.

About this clonotype: A read error may be the cause here, since a much bigger clone is one base away. This chain connects TRBV4-1 to TRBJ2-7; tentatively, D is TRBD1 or TRBD2 (5 bases each). The CDR3 covers 14 residues. V lost 1 base to trimming and J lost 6 bases, with 13 bases between them. Germline CDR1 and CDR2: MGHRA and YSYEKL. CDR3 sequence: CASSQVSRDREQYF. CDR3 bases: TGCGCCAGCAGCCAAGTTTCCAGGGACCGCGAGCAGTACTTC.

On this clonotype: Because it lacks the conserved phenylalanine or tryptophan at the end, this CDR3 is likely a read error. The genes are TRBV11-1 and TRBJ2-2; no definite D call. The CDR3 length is 13 residues. CDR1 is SGHAT and CDR2 is FQDESV in the germline V gene (reference sequence). V was trimmed by 3 bases and J by 11 bases, leaving 13 bases between them. As DNA, the CDR3 is TGTGCCAGCAGCTTTGACTTGGGCGGTGAGCTGTTTTTG. Protein sequence: CASSFDLGGELFL.

The genes are TRBV28 and TRBJ1-4, with TRBD1 identical over 8 bases. Per germline, CDR1 MDHEN and CDR2 SYDVKM. This CDR3 is built from 15 residues. The V gene end was trimmed by 5 bases and the J gene end by 11 bases; junction bases not matched to a gene: 13. CDR3 coding DNA: TGTGCCAGCAGTGCGTTGTCGGACAGGGTCGAGAAACTGTTTTTT. Residues: CASSALSDRVEKLFF.

As concerns this clonotype: One junction end does not reproduce the germline sequence, and a read error may be involved. This chain connects TRBV6-2 or TRBV6-3 to TRBJ2-7, with TRBD1 matching over 8 bases. This CDR3 region has 13 residues. CDR1 and CDR2 (germline): MNHEY, SVGEGT. As DNA, the CDR3 is TGTACCAGCAATCCGGGACAGGTATACGAGCAGTACTTC. Translated: CTSNPGQVYEQYF.

Comment on this clonotype: A much larger clone sits a single nucleotide away, making a read error possible. The chain joins TRBV6-1 to TRBJ2-4, with 7 bases identical to TRBD1. CDR1 and CDR2 from the germline V gene are MNHNS and SASEGT. Trimming cost V 1 base and J 8 bases; bases outside gene matches: 5. The CDR3 is 14 residues long. The CDR3 nucleotides read TGTGCCAGCAGTGAAGTGGCAGGGACAGACATTCAGTACTTC. Its translation: CASSEVAGTDIQYF.

This clonotype has just a few counts. This may be a read error, as it is one base from a much larger clone. The chain carries TRBV29-1 and TRBJ1-1; D not certain. The CDR3 extends over 13 amino acids. The germline CDR1 and CDR2 sequences are SQVTM and ANQGSEA. The CDR3 nucleotides read TGCGGCGTCGATAAGGGCTTGAACACTGAAGCTTTCTTT. Its protein product is CGVDKGLNTEAFF.

To note about this clonotype: Sequence at one end of the junction differs from germline and may be a read error. The chain recombines TRBV6-1 with TRBJ2-3; 7 nucleotides agree with TRBD1. Germline V gene data show CDR1 as MNHNS and CDR2 as SASEGT. The CDR3 has 15 residues. As DNA, the CDR3 is TGTACCAGCAGTGAACATGACAGGGACACAGATACGCAGTATTTT. Its protein is CTSSEHDRDTDTQYF.

As for this clonotype: A much larger clone lies a single base off, so this may be a read error. This chain links TRBV6-1 with TRBJ2-3; TRBD2 aligns across 8 bases. The CDR3 loop spans 15 amino acids. The germline CDR1 and CDR2 sequences are MNHNS and SASEGT. CDR3 protein: CASSVLAESTHTQYF. The CDR3 region has the DNA TGTGCCAGCAGTGTACTAGCGGAAAGCACACATACGCAGTATTTT.

Note on this clonotype: As the CDR3 is not closed by the conserved phenylalanine or tryptophan, this likely results from a read error. The chain uses TRBV6-5 and TRBJ1-1, with unresolved D. CDR3 length: 15 residues. V lost 0 bases and J lost 1, with 9 bases in between. CDR1 and CDR2 (germline): MNHEY, SVGAGI. The CDR3 region has the DNA TGTGCCAGCAGTTACTCCTCTAGAGCGAACACTGAAGCTTTCGTT. Protein sequence: CASSYSSRANTEAFV.

The CDR3: CASSQRLGGATDTQYF. Written as DNA, the CDR3 is TGCGCCAGCAGCCAACGCCTAGGGGGAGCCACAGATACGCAGTATTTT. The rearrangement joins TRBV4-1 to TRBJ2-3, with D perhaps matching TRBD1 (6 bases). V dropped 2 bases and J dropped 2 bases, with 14 bases sitting between them. The CDR3 length is 16 residues. Germline V CDR1 and CDR2: MGHRA, YSYEKL.

As regards this clonotype: A much larger clone is a single base away; this may be a read error. The CDR3 nucleotides read TGTGTCAGCAGTAAAGCCCCCGGGACAGGGGTCTACGAGCAGTACTTC. It encodes CVSSKAPGTGVYEQYF. The chain uses TRBV6-6 and TRBJ2-7; 10 positions agree with TRBD1. Germline loops: CDR1 MNHNY, CDR2 SVGAGI (reference sequence). The CDR3 contains 16 residues.

Comment on this clonotype: A much larger clone differs by one base, so this may be a read error. The rearrangement links TRBV6-2 or TRBV6-3 to TRBJ2-7, with a tentative D call TRBD2 (5 bases). This CDR3 contains 11 residues. Germline CDR1 reads MNHEY; CDR2 reads SVGEGT. DNA for the CDR3: TGTGCCATCAGTCCCCGGGGCGAGCAGTACTTC. It is translated as CAISPRGEQYF.

The J gene is TRBJ2-5, the V gene TRBV27; D remains ambiguous. The CDR3 extends over 13 amino acids. V shed 6 bases and J shed 5 bases, with 13 bases lying between them. The V gene's germline CDR1 is MNHEY and CDR2 SMNVEV (reference sequence). In nucleotides, the CDR3 is TGTGCCAGCAGCCCTTTTATCCACGAGACCCAGTACTTC. It encodes CASSPFIHETQYF.

A word on this clonotype: This sequence may be a read error, since a much larger clone differs from it by one base. The CDR3 does not close with the conserved phenylalanine or tryptophan, likely indicating a read error. The chain employs TRBV12-3 or TRBV12-4 and TRBJ2-7; D unclear. V was cut by 1 base and J by 6 bases, with 7 bases left in between. The CDR3 is made up of 12 amino acids. Here the CDR3 DNA reads TGTGCCAGCAGTTTAGGGGCAAGCGAGCAGTACTCC. Its translation: CASSLGASEQYS.

Turning to this clonotype: The junction departs from germline at one end; a sequencing error may be responsible. V is TRBV11-2 and J is TRBJ2-3; either TRBD1 or TRBD2 may supply D (5 bases each). Germline assignment: CDR1 SGHAT and CDR2 FQNNGV. The CDR3 covers 15 residues. The CDR3: CASSLGTSSTGTQYF. CDR3 sequence (DNA): TGTGCCAGCAGTTTAGGCACCTCTAGCACAGGTACGCAGTATTTT.

The V call is TRBV9, the J call TRBJ1-2, with a tentative D call TRBD1 (5 bases). The CDR3 is 14 residues long. The V gene's germline CDR1 is SGDLS and CDR2 YYNGEE. The V end lost 6 bases, the J end lost 1 base, and 13 bases lay between the germline ends. The CDR3 DNA reads TGTGCCAGCAACTTGGGGCAGTTTAACTATGGCTACACCTTC. Translation gives CASNLGQFNYGYTF.